This T cell receptor (beta chain) was sequenced for a study of T cells in Graves' hyperthyroidism and ophthalmopathy. V was pared by 3 bases and J by 4 bases, with 4 bases of the junction left unmatched. Germline V gene lookup returns CDR1 SGHTA and CDR2 FQGTGA. The CDR3 contains 15 residues. Using RNA transcripts as the source, TCR beta CDR3 regions were amplified. RT-PCR in the first round (using the HTBI primer set) targeted the TCR CDR3. TCRdb processed the multiplex PCR reads anew with MiXCR; each CDR3 protein has one entry. The sample lists hundreds of thousands of distinct CDR3 sequences, around 15% occurring once. Diagnostic assessment was based on clinical symptoms, serum thyroxine and TRAb, thyroid ultrasound and orbital computed tomography. This clonotype was found many times. What it binds is unknown. Notes on the study in general: Stable hyperthyroidism was told apart from ophthalmopathy by a model built on 13 V-J features.

Sample: blood. The chain recombines TRBV7-3 with TRBJ2-1; 9 nucleotides align to TRBD2. The TCR comes from a man aged 18 to 30 with Graves' ophthalmopathy. The CDR3 reads CASSFGTSHYNEQFF. For the CDR3, the DNA is TGTGCCAGCAGCTTCGGGACTAGCCATTACAATGAGCAGTTCTTC.